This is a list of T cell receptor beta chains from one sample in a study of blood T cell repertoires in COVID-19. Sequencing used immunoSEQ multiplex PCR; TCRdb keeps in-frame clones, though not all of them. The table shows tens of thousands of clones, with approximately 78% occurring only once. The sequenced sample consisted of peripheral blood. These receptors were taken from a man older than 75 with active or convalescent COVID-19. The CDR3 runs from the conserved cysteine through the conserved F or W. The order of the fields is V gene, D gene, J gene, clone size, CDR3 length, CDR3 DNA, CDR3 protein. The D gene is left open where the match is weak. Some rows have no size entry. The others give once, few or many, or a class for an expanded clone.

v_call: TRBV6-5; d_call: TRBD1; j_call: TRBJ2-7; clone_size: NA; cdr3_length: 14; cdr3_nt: TGTGCCAGCAGGGGACAGGTTCTTTCCTACGAGCAGTACTTC; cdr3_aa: CASRGQVLSYEQYF
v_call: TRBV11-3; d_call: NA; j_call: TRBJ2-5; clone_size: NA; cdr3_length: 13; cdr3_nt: TGTGCCAGCAGCAAGGGGTCTTGGGAGACCCAGTACTTC; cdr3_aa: CASSKGSWETQYF
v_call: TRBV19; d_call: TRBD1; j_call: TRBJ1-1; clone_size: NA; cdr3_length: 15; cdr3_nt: TGTGCCAGTAGTAACCCGAGGGGGCGGTTTACTGAAGCTTTCTTT; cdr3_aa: CASSNPRGRFTEAFF
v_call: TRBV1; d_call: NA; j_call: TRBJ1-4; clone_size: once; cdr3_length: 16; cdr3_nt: TGCACCAGCAGCCAAGTAAACAGGGGGAGTGTTGAAAAACTGTTTTTT; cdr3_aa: CTSSQVNRGSVEKLFF
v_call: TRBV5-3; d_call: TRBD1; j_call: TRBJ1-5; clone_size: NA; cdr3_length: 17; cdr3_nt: TGTGCCAGAGACCGGGGACAGGACAACTATAGCAATCAGCCCCAGCATTTT; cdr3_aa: CARDRGQDNYSNQPQHF
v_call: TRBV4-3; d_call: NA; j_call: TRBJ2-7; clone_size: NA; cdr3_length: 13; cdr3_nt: TGCGCCAGCAGCCAAGGAAGCGGTTACGAGCAGTACTTC; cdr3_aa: CASSQGSGYEQYF
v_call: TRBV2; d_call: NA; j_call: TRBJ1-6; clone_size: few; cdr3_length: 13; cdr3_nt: TGTGCCAGCTCCTACGACAATAATTCACCCCTCCACTTT; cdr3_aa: CASSYDNNSPLHF
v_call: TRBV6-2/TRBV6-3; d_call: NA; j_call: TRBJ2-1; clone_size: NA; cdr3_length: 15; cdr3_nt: TGTGCCAGCAGTTACGCCGCTAGCTCCTACAATGAGCAGTTCTTC; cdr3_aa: CASSYAASSYNEQFF
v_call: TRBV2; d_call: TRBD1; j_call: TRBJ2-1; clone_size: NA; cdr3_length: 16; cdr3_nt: TGTGCCAGCTCCGGGACAGGGATAAGTACGGCCAATGAGCAGTTCTTC; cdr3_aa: CASSGTGISTANEQFF
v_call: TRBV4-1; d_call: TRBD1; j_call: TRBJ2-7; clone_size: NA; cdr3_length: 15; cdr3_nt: TGCGCCAGCAGCCTCGAGACAGGGGGCAACTACGAGCAGTACTTC; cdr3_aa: CASSLETGGNYEQYF
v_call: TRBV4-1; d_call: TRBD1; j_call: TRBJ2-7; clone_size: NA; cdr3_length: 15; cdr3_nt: TGCGCCAGCAGCCAAGAGACAGGGGCAAGGTACGAGCAGTACTTC; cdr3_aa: CASSQETGARYEQYF
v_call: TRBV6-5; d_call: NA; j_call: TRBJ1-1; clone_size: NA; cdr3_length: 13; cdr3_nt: TGTGCCAGCTCCAGAGGGTTCGGGACTGAAGCTTTCTTT; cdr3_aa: CASSRGFGTEAFF
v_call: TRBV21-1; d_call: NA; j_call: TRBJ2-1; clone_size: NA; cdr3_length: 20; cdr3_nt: TGTGCCAGCAGCAAAGCGCCGGTGCTAGCGGGAGGCCCAACCGTTAATGAGCAGTTCTTC; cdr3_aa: CASSKAPVLAGGPTVNEQFF
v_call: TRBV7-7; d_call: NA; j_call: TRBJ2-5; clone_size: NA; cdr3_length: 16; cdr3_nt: TGTGCTAGCAGCCCATACCAGGGAGGGGGTAGGGAGACCCAGTACTTC; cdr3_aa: CASSPYQGGGRETQYF
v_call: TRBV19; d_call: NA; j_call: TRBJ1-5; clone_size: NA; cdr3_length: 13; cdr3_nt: TGTGCCAGTGCCCAAGACAGTTATCAGCCCCAGCATTTT; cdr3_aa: CASAQDSYQPQHF